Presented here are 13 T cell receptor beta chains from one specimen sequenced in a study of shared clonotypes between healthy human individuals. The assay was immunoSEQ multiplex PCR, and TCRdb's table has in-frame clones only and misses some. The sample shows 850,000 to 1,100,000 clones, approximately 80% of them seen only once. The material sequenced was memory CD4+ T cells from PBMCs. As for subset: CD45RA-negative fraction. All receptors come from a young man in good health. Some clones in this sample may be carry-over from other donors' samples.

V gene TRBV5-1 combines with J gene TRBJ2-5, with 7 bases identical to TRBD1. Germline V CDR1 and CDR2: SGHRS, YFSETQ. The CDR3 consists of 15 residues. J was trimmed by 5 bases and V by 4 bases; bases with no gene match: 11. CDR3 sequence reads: CASSGMTGMGETQYF. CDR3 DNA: TGCGCCAGCAGCGGGATGACAGGGATGGGTGAGACCCAGTACTTC. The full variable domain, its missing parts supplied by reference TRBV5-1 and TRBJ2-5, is KAGVTQTPRYLIKTRGQQVTLSCSPISGHRSVSWYQQTPGQGLQFLFEYFSETQRNKGNFPGRFSGRQFSNSRSEMNVSTLELGDSALYLCASSGMTGMGETQYFGPGTRLLVL.

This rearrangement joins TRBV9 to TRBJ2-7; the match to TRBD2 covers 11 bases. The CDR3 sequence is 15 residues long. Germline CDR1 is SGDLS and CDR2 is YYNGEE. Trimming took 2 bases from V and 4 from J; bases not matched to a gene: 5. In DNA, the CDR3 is TGTGCCAGCAGCGTCTTAGCGGGAGGGATGTACGAGCAGTACTTC. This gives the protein CASSVLAGGMYEQYF.

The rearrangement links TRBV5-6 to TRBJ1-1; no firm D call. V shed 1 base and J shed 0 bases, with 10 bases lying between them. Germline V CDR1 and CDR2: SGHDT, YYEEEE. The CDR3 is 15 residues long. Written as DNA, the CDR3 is TGTGCCAGCAGCTTGCTGGGGTTCATGAACACTGAAGCTTTCTTT. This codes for CASSLLGFMNTEAFF.

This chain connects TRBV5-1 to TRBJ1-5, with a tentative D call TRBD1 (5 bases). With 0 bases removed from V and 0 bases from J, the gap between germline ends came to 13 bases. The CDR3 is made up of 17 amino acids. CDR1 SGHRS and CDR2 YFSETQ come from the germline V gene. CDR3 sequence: CASSLGDGLYSNQPQHF. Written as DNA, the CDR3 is TGCGCCAGCAGCTTGGGGGACGGACTATATAGCAATCAGCCCCAGCATTTT.

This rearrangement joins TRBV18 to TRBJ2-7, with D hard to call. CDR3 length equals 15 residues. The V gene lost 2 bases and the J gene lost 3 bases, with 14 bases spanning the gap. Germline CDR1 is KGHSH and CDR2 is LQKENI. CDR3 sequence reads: CASSPSTYPHYEQYF. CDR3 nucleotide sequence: TGTGCCAGCTCACCATCGACGTATCCCCACTACGAGCAGTACTTC.

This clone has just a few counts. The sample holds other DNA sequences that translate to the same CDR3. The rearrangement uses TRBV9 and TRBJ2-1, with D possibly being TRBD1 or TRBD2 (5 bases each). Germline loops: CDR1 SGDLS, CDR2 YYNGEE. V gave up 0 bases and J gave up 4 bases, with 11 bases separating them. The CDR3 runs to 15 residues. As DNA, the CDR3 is TGTGCCAGCAGCGTAGTAGGGACCCCTTACAATGAGCAGTTCTTC. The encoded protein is CASSVVGTPYNEQFF.

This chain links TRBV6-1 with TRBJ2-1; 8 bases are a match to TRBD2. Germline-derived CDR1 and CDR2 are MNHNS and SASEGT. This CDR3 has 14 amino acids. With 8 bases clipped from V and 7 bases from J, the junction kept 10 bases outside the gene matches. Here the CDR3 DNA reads TGTGCCAGCTATCCGGGGACTAGGGCGAATGAGCAGTTCTTC. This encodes CASYPGTRANEQFF.

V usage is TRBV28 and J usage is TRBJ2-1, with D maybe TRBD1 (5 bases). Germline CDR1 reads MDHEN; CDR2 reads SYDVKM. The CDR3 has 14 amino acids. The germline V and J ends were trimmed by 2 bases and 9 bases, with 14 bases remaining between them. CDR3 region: CASSLRNPQGEQFF. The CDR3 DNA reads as TGTGCCAGCAGTTTAAGAAACCCCCAGGGTGAGCAGTTCTTC.

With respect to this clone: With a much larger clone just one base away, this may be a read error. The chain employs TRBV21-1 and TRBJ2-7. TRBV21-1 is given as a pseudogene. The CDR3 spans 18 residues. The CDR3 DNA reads TGTGCCAGCAGCAAACTTCGGGGACCCTTAAGGGGTACCTACGTGCAGTACTTC. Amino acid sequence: CASSKLRGPLRGTYVQYF.

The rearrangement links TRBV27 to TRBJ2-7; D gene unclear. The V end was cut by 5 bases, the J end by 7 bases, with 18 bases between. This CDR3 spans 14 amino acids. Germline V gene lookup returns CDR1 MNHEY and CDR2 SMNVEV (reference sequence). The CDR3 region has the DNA TGTGCCAGCAGTAGTATTCTCGGCTCTAGAGAGCAGTACTTC. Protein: CASSSILGSREQYF.

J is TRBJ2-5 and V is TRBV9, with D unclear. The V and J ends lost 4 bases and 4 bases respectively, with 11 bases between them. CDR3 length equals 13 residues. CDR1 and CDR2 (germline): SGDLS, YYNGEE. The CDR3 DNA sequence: TGTGCCAGCAGCCCCACGGTAGGAGAGACCCAGTACTTC. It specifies CASSPTVGETQYF.

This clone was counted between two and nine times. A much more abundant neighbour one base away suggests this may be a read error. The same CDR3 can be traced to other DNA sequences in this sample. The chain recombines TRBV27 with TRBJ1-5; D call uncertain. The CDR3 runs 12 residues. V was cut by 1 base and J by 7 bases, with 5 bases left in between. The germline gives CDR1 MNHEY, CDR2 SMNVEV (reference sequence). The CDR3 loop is CASSLLGQPQHF. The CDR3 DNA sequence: TGTGCCAGCAGTTTATTGGGACAGCCCCAGCATTTT.

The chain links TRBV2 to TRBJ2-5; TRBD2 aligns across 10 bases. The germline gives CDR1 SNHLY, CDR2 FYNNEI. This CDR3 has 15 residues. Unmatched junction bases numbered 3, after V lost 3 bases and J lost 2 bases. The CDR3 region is CASSDGTSAQETQYF. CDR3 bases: TGTGCCAGCAGTGATGGGACTAGCGCACAAGAGACCCAGTACTTC.